Below, 14 T cell receptor beta chains from the same sample are listed, as sequenced in a study of follicular helper T cells after annual influenza vaccination. Regarding time point: 2014-2015 season, pre-vaccination. Some clones are missing from TCRdb's copy, which holds only in-frame ones; the method was immunoSEQ multiplex PCR. The sample lists approximately 25,000 clones, 70% to 90% occurring once. Sequencing was performed on CXCR5+ CD38- circulating T follicular helper cells from blood, taken on the day of influenza vaccination. Subset reported: circulating Tfh, non-naive CD4+CXCR5+PD-1+ (ICOS+CD38+ or ICOS-CD38-). Source of these receptors: an adult who received the influenza vaccine.

The chain joins TRBV18 to TRBJ1-5, with D possibly TRBD1 on 5 matching bases. CDR3 length: 15 residues. From germline, CDR1 is KGHSH and CDR2 LQKENI. Trimming pared 3 bases from V and 7 bases from J, leaving 16 bases between. The CDR3 DNA reads TGTGCCAGCTCACCGGGCAGGGCGGCGTTACAGCCCCAGCATTTT. Translation: CASSPGRAALQPQHF.

The chain has TRBV30 and TRBJ2-2; TRBD2 matches 7 bases. The CDR3 loop spans 15 amino acids. Germline trimming cut 8 bases from V and 1 base from J; bases unmatched to any gene: 10. Germline V gives CDR1 GTSNPN, CDR2 SVGIG (reference sequence). This CDR3 reads CAEGRGGGNTGELFF. As DNA, the CDR3 is TGTGCCGAGGGTCGGGGCGGGGGGAACACCGGGGAGCTGTTTTTT.

This rearrangement joins TRBV5-1 to TRBJ2-3, with 8 bases fitting TRBD2. Losses at the gene ends were 0 bases for V and 3 bases for J; bases not matched to a gene: 6. This CDR3 spans 16 amino acids. Per the germline V gene, CDR1 is SGHRS and CDR2 is YFSETQ. This CDR3 reads CASSLGAGVLTDTQYF. CDR3 sequence (DNA): TGCGCCAGCAGCTTGGGAGCGGGAGTATTGACAGATACGCAGTATTTT.

The rearrangement links TRBV2 to TRBJ2-2; D is possibly TRBD1 (6 bases). V shed 6 bases and J shed 1 base, with 9 bases lying between them. This CDR3 region has 14 residues. Germline-derived CDR1 and CDR2 are SNHLY and FYNNEI. CDR3: CASRATGNTGELFF. The CDR3 bases are TGTGCCAGCAGGGCGACAGGGAACACCGGGGAGCTGTTTTTT.

This chain joins TRBV5-1 and TRBJ1-3; 7 bases are shared with TRBD1. The CDR3 extends over 15 amino acids. The ends lost 4 bases at V and 4 bases at J; junction bases unmatched: 8. CDR1 and CDR2 from the germline V gene are SGHRS and YFSETQ. CDR3 region: CASSPSGTDGNTIYF. The CDR3 DNA reads as TGCGCCAGCAGCCCCTCCGGGACAGACGGAAACACCATATATTTT. Using reference TRBV5-1 and TRBJ1-3 for the parts outside the CDR3, the full variable domain is KAGVTQTPRYLIKTRGQQVTLSCSPISGHRSVSWYQQTPGQGLQFLFEYFSETQRNKGNFPGRFSGRQFSNSRSEMNVSTLELGDSALYLCASSPSGTDGNTIYFGEGSWLTVV.

The CDR3 loop reads CASSGYSGEQFF. For the CDR3, the DNA is TGTGCCAGCAGCGGATACTCCGGTGAGCAGTTCTTC. The rearrangement joins TRBV9 to TRBJ2-1; D unclear. The V and J ends lost 3 bases and 9 bases respectively, with 10 bases between them. CDR1 is SGDLS and CDR2 is YYNGEE in the germline V gene. The CDR3 length is 12 residues.

This sequence joins TRBV6-6 and TRBJ2-7, with TRBD1 as a possible D gene (5 bases). The CDR3 totals 15 residues. V was trimmed by 2 bases and J by 1 base, leaving 12 bases between them. Germline CDR1 is MNHNY and CDR2 is SVGAGI (reference sequence). CDR3 loop: CASSYDSNPSYEQYF. The CDR3 region has the DNA TGTGCCAGCAGTTACGACAGCAACCCATCCTACGAGCAGTACTTC.

The chain links TRBV5-1 to TRBJ2-5; 9 bases align to TRBD2. CDR1 SGHRS and CDR2 YFSETQ come from the germline V gene. This CDR3 spans 14 amino acids. Trimming removed 4 bases from V and 5 bases from J; junction bases left unmatched: 6. CDR3 in amino acids: CASSPAGGHETQYF. The CDR3 nucleotides are TGCGCCAGCAGCCCCGCGGGAGGGCATGAGACCCAGTACTTC.

The V and J genes are TRBV28 and TRBJ2-3, with 7 bases identical to TRBD2. The CDR3 contains 15 residues. Germline-derived CDR1 and CDR2 are MDHEN and SYDVKM. The V and J ends lost 6 bases and 2 bases, in that order; junction bases with no gene match: 8. The CDR3 sequence: CASSRGELNTDTQYF. CDR3 bases: TGTGCCAGCAGCCGGGGGGAGTTGAACACAGATACGCAGTATTTT.

This chain joins TRBV25-1 and TRBJ2-5; 11 bases line up with TRBD2. The germline V gene has CDR1 MGHDK and CDR2 SYGVNS. This CDR3 is built from 16 residues. Trimming took 8 bases from V and 4 from J; bases not matched to a gene: 12. Written as DNA, the CDR3 is TGTGCCAGCGGTAGCGGGGGGGACCATAGGGGAGAGACCCAGTACTTC. Translating gives CASGSGGDHRGETQYF.

V gene TRBV5-6 combines with J gene TRBJ1-2; 9 nucleotides line up with TRBD1. The CDR3 consists of 13 residues. CDR1 is SGHDT, CDR2 YYEEEE, per germline. V was pared by 4 bases and J by 8 bases, with 6 bases of the junction left unmatched. CDR3 protein: CASSADRGRGYTF. For the CDR3, the DNA is TGTGCCAGCAGCGCGGACAGGGGAAGGGGCTACACCTTC.

This clone was observed a handful of times. The chain recombines TRBV7-9 with TRBJ2-2; D call uncertain. The CDR3 extends over 12 amino acids. Deletions cut 5 bases from V and 6 bases from J, with 7 bases between. The germline V gene encodes CDR1 SEHNR and CDR2 FQNEAQ (reference sequence). The CDR3 DNA is TGTGCCAGCAGCAGAGGTGCCGGGGAGCTGTTTTTT. Amino acids: CASSRGAGELFF.

The chain joins TRBV4-2 to TRBJ2-5; TRBD2 matches at 11 bases. The CDR3 extends over 15 amino acids. V trimming: 5 bases; J trimming: 2 bases; junction bases outside the gene matches: 4. Germline CDR1 is LGHNA and CDR2 is YNFKEQ. The DNA of the CDR3 is TGTGCCAGCAGCACCGGGACTAGCGGACAAGAGACCCAGTACTTC. It translates to CASSTGTSGQETQYF.

The chain employs TRBV7-9 and TRBJ1-1, with 7 positions matching TRBD1. Trimming took 5 bases from V and 5 from J; bases not matched to a gene: 8. The CDR3 runs 14 residues. The germline V gene has CDR1 SEHNR and CDR2 FQNEAQ (reference sequence). CDR3 bases: TGTGCCAGCAGCCAGGAGGGGGCAAGGACTGAAGCTTTCTTT. Its protein product is CASSQEGARTEAFF.